The rows below give T cell receptor beta chains drawn from one sample of a study of shared clonotypes between healthy human individuals. Assay used: immunoSEQ multiplex PCR; TCRdb lists only in-frame clones, some missing. The sample has some 630,000 clones, approximately 96% seen once; the top ten hold approximately 0.12%. Sequenced material: naive CD8+ T cells sorted from blood. These receptors were obtained from a woman aged 25 to 39 in good health. CDR3s include the opening cysteine and the closing phenylalanine or tryptophan. D genes are given only for firm matches. The size entry is marked missing in some rows and otherwise reads once, few, many or a size class.

d_gene	j_gene	v_gene	abundance	CDR3aa	CDR3nt
NA	TRBJ2-7	TRBV2	NA	CASSEAYSTGKHEQYF	TGTGCCAGCAGTGAAGCGTATTCAACAGGGAAACACGAGCAGTACTTC
NA	TRBJ2-1	TRBV2	NA	CASSRYNEQFF	TGTGCCAGCTCGCGCTACAATGAGCAGTTCTTC
NA	TRBJ2-7	TRBV27	NA	CASSPIGEVYEQYF	TGTGCCAGCAGCCCTATTGGGGAAGTATACGAGCAGTACTTC
TRBD2	TRBJ2-7	TRBV9	NA	CASSVSGSLDEQYF	TGTGCCAGCAGCGTTAGCGGGAGTTTGGACGAGCAGTACTTC
NA	TRBJ2-5	TRBV7-9	NA	CASSLVETQYF	TGTGCCAGCAGCTTAGTAGAGACCCAGTACTTC
NA	TRBJ2-7	TRBV4-1	NA	CASSQGASPGYEQYF	TGCGCCAGCAGCCAAGGGGCAAGCCCGGGTTACGAGCAGTACTTC
NA	TRBJ1-2	TRBV5-6	NA	CASSLGVRADDGYTF	TGTGCCAGCAGCTTGGGTGTTAGGGCTGATGATGGCTACACCTTC
NA	TRBJ1-4	TRBV27	NA	CASSLSGPGNLFF	TGTGCCAGCAGTTTATCGGGGCCCGGGAACCTGTTTTTT
TRBD1	TRBJ2-7	TRBV4-1	NA	CASSTGTGVGSYEQYF	TGCGCCAGCAGCACCGGGACAGGGGTTGGGTCCTACGAGCAGTACTTC
NA	TRBJ2-1	TRBV14	NA	CASSLLTAYNEQFF	TGTGCCAGCAGTCTCCTGACGGCCTACAATGAGCAGTTCTTC
NA	TRBJ2-7	TRBV27	few	CASSSGQIYEQYF	TGTGCCAGCAGCTCAGGACAAATCTACGAGCAGTACTTC
TRBD1	TRBJ1-1	TRBV4-1	NA	CASSQEMTGSPEAFF	TGCGCCAGCAGCCAAGAAATGACAGGGAGTCCTGAAGCTTTCTTT
NA	TRBJ2-3	TRBV19	once	CASSTRRGIDTQYF	TGTGCCAGTAGTACCCGACGGGGAATAGATACGCAGTATTTT
TRBD2	TRBJ2-1	TRBV29-1	NA	CSVRTSGIYRNEQFF	TGCAGCGTTCGGACTAGCGGGATTTATCGGAATGAGCAGTTCTTC
TRBD1	TRBJ1-1	TRBV7-9	NA	CASSLWDRVNTEAFF	TGTGCCAGCAGCTTATGGGACAGGGTGAACACTGAAGCTTTCTTT